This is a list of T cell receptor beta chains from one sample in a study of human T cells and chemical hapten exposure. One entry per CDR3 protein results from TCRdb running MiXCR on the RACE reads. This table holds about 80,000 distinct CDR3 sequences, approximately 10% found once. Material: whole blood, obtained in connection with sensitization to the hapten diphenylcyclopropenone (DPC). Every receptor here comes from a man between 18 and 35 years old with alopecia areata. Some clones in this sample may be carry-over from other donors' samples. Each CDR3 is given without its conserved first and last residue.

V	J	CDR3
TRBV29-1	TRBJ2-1	SVEEELRYQGSSYNEQF
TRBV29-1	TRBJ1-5	SVEVSGEDHQPQH
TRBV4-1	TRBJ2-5	ASSQPPSGGARETQY
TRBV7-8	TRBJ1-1	ASSLELGSTEAF
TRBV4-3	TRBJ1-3	ASSQDSTAGNTIY
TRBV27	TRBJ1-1	ASSSGMLNTEAF
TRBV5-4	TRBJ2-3	ASSYRGGTDTQY
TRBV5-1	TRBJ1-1	ASSSDTGDTEAF
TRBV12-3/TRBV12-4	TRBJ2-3	ASRPSTDTQY
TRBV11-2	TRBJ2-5	ASSLPREQGRGGTQY
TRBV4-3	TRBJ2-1	ASSQTWASDEQF
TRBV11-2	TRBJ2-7	ASSLEIAGVTY
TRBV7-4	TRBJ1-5	ASSLMLRSNQPQH
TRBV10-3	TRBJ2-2	AITNTGELF
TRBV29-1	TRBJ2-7	SAGTSGGGYEQY
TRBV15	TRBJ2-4	ATSRDMAKNIQY
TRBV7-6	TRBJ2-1	ASRYFSYGGGAYNEQF
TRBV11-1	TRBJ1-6	ASSLRGGGSPLH
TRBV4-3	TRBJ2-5	ASSRTGTGGYETQY
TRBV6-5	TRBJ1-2	ASSYSQGGNYGYT
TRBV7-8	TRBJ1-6	ASTPPGSYNSPLH
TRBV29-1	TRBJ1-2	SGEDSGGYT
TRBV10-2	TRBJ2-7	ASSESNRGLYEQY
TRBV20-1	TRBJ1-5	SAAQGSNQPQH
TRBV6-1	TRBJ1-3	ASSEMAEEDTIY
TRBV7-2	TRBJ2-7	ASSLVLDSSAHRQY
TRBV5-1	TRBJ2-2	ASSGEGTGELF
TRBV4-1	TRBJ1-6	ASSQPLQSSTLH
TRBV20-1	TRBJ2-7	SARVLPYEQY
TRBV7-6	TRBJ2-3	ASSLRQGVSNTDTQY
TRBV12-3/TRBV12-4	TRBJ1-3	ASRGQGQGNTIY
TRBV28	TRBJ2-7	ASRILGGASYEQY
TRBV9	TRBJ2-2	ASSLRYSGNTGELF
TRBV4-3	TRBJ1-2	ASSQDYGQLNYGYT
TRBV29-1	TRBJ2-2	SVSRTGTGELF